This TCR beta chain was captured by sequencing in a study of T cell responses to AZD1222 COVID-19 vaccine. Notes on the study in general: Close to half of all spike-specific TCRs reportedly target regions of the variants that are unmutated.

As concerns this clone: Its antigen remains unidentified.

With 4 bases clipped from V and 6 bases from J, the junction kept 12 bases outside the gene matches. This CDR3 is built from 16 residues. Germline V gene lookup returns CDR1 MGHRA and CDR2 YSYEKL. Profiled with immunoSEQ multiplex PCR; TCRdb holds only in-frame clones, not every one. The data show 100,000 to 150,000 clones, with about 94% seen just once and roughly 5.6% held by the top ten. The material sequenced was peripheral blood, taken on day 0 of AZD1222 vaccination. The sequence came from an adult in good health. The chain is built from TRBV4-1 and TRBJ2-7, with TRBD2 matching over 10 bases. The CDR3 DNA reads TGCGCCAGCAGCCCAAGTACGTCAGCGGGGGGGCTCGAGCAGTACTTC. It codes for CASSPSTSAGGLEQYF.